Presented here are 4 T cell receptor beta chains from one specimen sequenced in a study of long-term antiretroviral therapy in people with HIV. Survey-level immunoSEQ v3.0 assays were run. Method: immunoSEQ multiplex PCR; TCRdb's copy keeps in-frame clones and lacks some. This table holds some 20,000 clones, roughly 78% found once. Sequenced material: unsorted PBMCs, taken at the start of antiretroviral therapy, before treatment. These receptors came from a woman aged 40 to 50 with HIV.

This chain connects TRBV10-3 to TRBJ2-3, with a possible D match to TRBD1 (5 bases). Trimming took off 4 bases at V and 1 base at J, with 9 bases between the two ends. Germline values: CDR1 ENHRY, CDR2 SYGVKD. The CDR3 length is 14 residues. Here the CDR3 DNA reads TGTGCCATCAGTGGACAGACAGGCACAGATACGCAGTATTTT. Translation gives CAISGQTGTDTQYF.

The chain uses TRBV6-6 and TRBJ1-4, with 7 bases fitting TRBD1. The CDR3 runs 14 residues. Germline-derived CDR1 and CDR2 are MNHNY and SVGAGI (reference sequence). V lost 5 bases, J lost 7 bases, and 7 bases stayed unmatched. In nucleotides, the CDR3 is TGTGCCAGCAGTCAACGACAGGGCCCTGAAAAACTGTTTTTT. This codes for CASSQRQGPEKLFF.

The chain uses TRBV9 and TRBJ2-5, with 7 bases aligning to TRBD1. CDR1 is SGDLS, CDR2 YYNGEE, per germline. Trimming removed 3 bases from V and 5 bases from J; junction bases left unmatched: 7. This CDR3 has 14 residues. CDR3 DNA sequence: TGTGCCAGCAGCGCGGGGACAGTGCGGGAGACCCAGTACTTC. Translation gives CASSAGTVRETQYF.

This clone showed up just a few times. V gene TRBV2 combines with J gene TRBJ1-2; possibly TRBD1 for D (5 bases). Germline values: CDR1 SNHLY, CDR2 FYNNEI. Trimming removed 6 bases at V and 4 bases at J, with 18 bases between. The CDR3 loop spans 15 amino acids. CDR3 sequence: CASRREGVGGYGYTF. CDR3 sequence (DNA): TGTGCCAGCAGACGGGAAGGGGTCGGTGGCTATGGCTACACCTTC.